The 32 T cell receptor beta chains presented below share a single source sample, sequenced in a study of blood T cell repertoires in COVID-19. Clones were read by immunoSEQ multiplex PCR, and TCRdb kept only the in-frame ones, dropping some. The repertoire holds 200,000 or so clones, with about 88% as singletons. The specimen sequenced was peripheral blood. These receptor sequences come from a man in his sixties or seventies with active or convalescent COVID-19.

CDR3 loop: CASSAAGEAFF. DNA of the CDR3: TGTGCCAGCAGCGCCGCGGGGGAAGCTTTCTTT. The genes are TRBV14 and TRBJ1-1; D is uncertain. Trimming took off 5 bases at V and 8 bases at J, with 9 bases between the two ends. This CDR3 is 11 amino acids long. Germline-derived CDR1 and CDR2 are SGHDN and FVKESK.

The chain recombines TRBV30 with TRBJ1-1, with D uncertain. Trimming cost V 0 bases and J 6 bases, with 11 bases left between them. CDR1 and CDR2 from the germline V gene are GTSNPN and SVGIG (reference sequence). The CDR3 has 13 residues. The CDR3 nucleotides read TGTGCCTGGAGTGTAAGTCGAGGGTCTGAAGCTTTCTTT. As protein: CAWSVSRGSEAFF.

This sequence joins TRBV7-2 and TRBJ2-1, with 14 bases lining up with TRBD2. V was pared by 4 bases and J by 4 bases, with 12 bases of the junction left unmatched. The CDR3 runs to 19 residues. CDR1 and CDR2 (germline): SGHTA, FQGNSA. The CDR3, as DNA: TGTGCCAGCAGCTCCCATTCCGGGACTAGCGGGAGTAGGTACAATGAGCAGTTCTTC. The encoded protein is CASSSHSGTSGSRYNEQFF.

The chain couples TRBV11-2 to TRBJ1-1; no firm D call. The germline V gene has CDR1 SGHAT and CDR2 FQNNGV. V was cut by 2 bases and J by 6 bases, with 4 bases left in between. The CDR3 is made up of 11 amino acids. In DNA, the CDR3 is TGTGCCAGCAGCTTAATAGCTGAAGCTTTCTTT. This encodes CASSLIAEAFF.

The gene calls are TRBV5-4 and TRBJ2-5; a weak D match, TRBD2 (5 bases). The CDR3 consists of 14 residues. CDR1 SGHNT and CDR2 YYREEE come from the germline V gene (reference sequence). Trimming cost V 0 bases and J 4 bases, with 10 bases left between them. The CDR3 DNA sequence: TGTGCCAGCAGCTTGGCACTAGGAGGAGAGACCCAGTACTTC. Its translation is CASSLALGGETQYF.

This clone has just one count. The J gene is TRBJ1-5, the V gene TRBV2; tentatively, D is TRBD1 (6 bases). Germline CDR1 is SNHLY and CDR2 is FYNNEI. The V end lost 6 bases, the J end lost 0 bases, and 12 bases lay between the germline ends. The CDR3 spans 15 residues. The CDR3 here is CASSRDNHSNQPQHF. The CDR3 DNA reads as TGTGCCAGCAGCAGGGACAACCATAGCAATCAGCCCCAGCATTTT.

CDR3 sequence (DNA): TGTGCCAGCAGCTTAGCTGGGGGCGCGAGCTCCTACGAGCAGTACTTC. It translates to CASSLAGGASSYEQYF. The chain links TRBV7-8 to TRBJ2-7; D is perhaps TRBD1 (6 bases). The V end was cut by 0 bases, the J end by 0 bases, with 12 bases between. The CDR3 is 16 residues long. The germline gives CDR1 SGHVS, CDR2 FQNEAQ.

The genes are TRBV28 and TRBJ1-2; tentative D call: TRBD1 (5 bases). Germline V gene data show CDR1 as MDHEN and CDR2 as SYDVKM. V lost 7 bases and J lost 6, with 9 bases in between. CDR3 length equals 11 residues. Here the CDR3 reads CASTGRNGYTF. In DNA, the CDR3 is TGTGCCAGCACAGGGAGGAATGGCTACACCTTC.

This rearrangement joins TRBV5-1 to TRBJ2-7, with 9 bases aligning to TRBD2. V lost 5 bases to trimming and J lost 4 bases; unmatched junction nucleotides: 7. In germline, CDR1 is SGHRS, CDR2 YFSETQ. CDR3 length: 14 amino acids. The DNA of the CDR3 is TGCGCCAGCAGTAGTAGCGGGAGACGATACGAGCAGTACTTC. It is translated as CASSSSGRRYEQYF.

The chain recombines TRBV11-2 with TRBJ1-5, with D perhaps TRBD1 (6 bases). The CDR3 totals 15 residues. The V end lost 2 bases, the J end lost 4 bases, and 12 bases lay between the germline ends. CDR1 is SGHAT, CDR2 FQNNGV, per germline. CDR3 amino acids: CASSLRGGDNQPQHF. CDR3 bases: TGTGCCAGCAGCTTACGCGGGGGCGATAATCAGCCCCAGCATTTT.

The chain carries TRBV7-8 and TRBJ1-1; no reliable D call. The germline V gene has CDR1 SGHVS and CDR2 FQNEAQ. The CDR3 has 12 amino acids. The V end was cut by 5 bases, the J end by 5 bases, with 9 bases between. The CDR3, as DNA: TGTGCCAGCAGCCTCGGTTGGACTGAAGCTTTCTTT. Its protein product is CASSLGWTEAFF. The variable domain in full, with the rest retrieved from reference TRBV7-8 and TRBJ1-1, is GAGVSQSPRYKVAKRGQDVALRCDPISGHVSLFWYQQALGQGPEFLTYFQNEAQLDKSGLPSDRFFAERPEGSVSTLKIQRTQQEDSAVYLCASSLGWTEAFFGQGTRLTVV.

The J gene is TRBJ1-5, the V gene TRBV21-1; the table's D call TRBD1 went unverified against the DNA. TRBV21-1 is a pseudogene locus. The CDR3 length is 14 residues. The CDR3 loop reads CASQDRDGNQPQHF. In DNA, the CDR3 is TGTGCCAGCCAAGACAGGGATGGCAATCAGCCCCAGCATTTT.

This rearrangement joins TRBV30 to TRBJ2-7; 7 nucleotides agree with TRBD1. CDR1 and CDR2 from the germline V gene are GTSNPN and SVGIG (reference sequence). The J segment lost 4 bases and the V segment lost 4 bases, leaving 4 bases of the junction unmatched. The CDR3 runs to 12 residues. CDR3 coding DNA: TGTGCCTGGAACAGGGGACCATACGAGCAGTACTTC. It codes for CAWNRGPYEQYF. Together with reference TRBV30 and TRBJ2-7, the CDR3 gives the full variable domain: SQTIHQWPATLVQPVGSPLSLECTVEGTSNPNLYWYRQAAGRGLQLLFYSVGIGQISSEVPQNLSASRPQDRQFILSSKKLLLSDSGFYLCAWNRGPYEQYFGPGTRLTVT.

This chain links TRBV28 with TRBJ2-1, with D possibly TRBD1 on 6 matching bases. Trimming took off 0 bases at V and 5 bases at J, with 14 bases between the two ends. The CDR3 extends over 16 amino acids. Germline values: CDR1 MDHEN, CDR2 SYDVKM. The CDR3 loop reads CASSLWWPGENNEQFF. The CDR3 coding sequence is TGTGCCAGCAGTTTATGGTGGCCAGGGGAAAACAATGAGCAGTTCTTC.

This chain links TRBV19 with TRBJ1-5; the match to TRBD1 covers 9 bases. Per germline, CDR1 LNHDA and CDR2 SQIVND (reference sequence). V shed 7 bases, J shed 4 bases, and the junction held 8 bases outside the gene matches. The CDR3 is 15 amino acids. In DNA form, the CDR3 reads TGTGCCAGTACGGCCGGGACAGGGATAAATCAGCCCCAGCATTTT. It specifies CASTAGTGINQPQHF.

The J gene is TRBJ2-7, the V gene TRBV4-3; TRBD1 aligns across 8 bases. CDR1 LGHNA and CDR2 YSLEER come from the germline V gene. Trimming removed 0 bases from V and 5 bases from J; junction bases left unmatched: 6. The CDR3 contains 15 residues. The CDR3 loop reads CASSQDRQGPNEQYF. The CDR3 region has the DNA TGCGCCAGCAGCCAAGATAGACAGGGGCCGAACGAGCAGTACTTC.

In nucleotides, the CDR3 is TGTGCCAGCAGGACCCCGGGGTCGTACACTGAAGCTTTCTTT. Protein: CASRTPGSYTEAFF. The chain combines TRBV28 with TRBJ1-1; D is unclear. Germline V gives CDR1 MDHEN, CDR2 SYDVKM. Trimming removed 6 bases at V and 3 bases at J, with 14 bases between. The CDR3 loop spans 14 amino acids.

This chain joins TRBV10-3 and TRBJ1-4; weak D call: TRBD1 (6 bases). The CDR3 covers 13 residues. With 10 bases removed from V and 7 bases from J, the gap between germline ends came to 16 bases. The V gene's germline CDR1 is ENHRY and CDR2 SYGVKD. CDR3 region: CASVRGAGEKLFF. In nucleotides, the CDR3 is TGTGCCAGCGTCCGGGGGGCTGGTGAAAAACTGTTTTTT.

The chain employs TRBV3-1 (or the pseudogene TRBV3-2) and TRBJ2-7; D is undetermined. Deletions cut 3 bases from V and 0 bases from J, with 9 bases between. CDR3 length: 14 residues. The germline gives CDR1 LGHDT, CDR2 YNNKEL (reference sequence). Here the CDR3 reads CASSHGRPSYEQYF. The CDR3 bases are TGTGCCAGCAGCCACGGCAGGCCCTCCTACGAGCAGTACTTC.

As to this clone: At the DNA level, this CDR3 is encoded by other sequences in the same sample as well. V and J are TRBV28 and TRBJ1-5; TRBD1 matches at 8 bases. The J segment lost 1 base and the V segment lost 2 bases, leaving 7 bases of the junction unmatched. Germline-derived CDR1 and CDR2 are MDHEN and SYDVKM. This CDR3 comprises 17 residues. The CDR3 nucleotides are TGTGCCAGCAGTTTACCCTCCCGACAGGGGAGCAATCAGCCCCAGCATTTT. The encoded protein is CASSLPSRQGSNQPQHF.

The chain is built from TRBV19 and TRBJ1-4, with 7 bases that match TRBD1. This CDR3 is 15 amino acids long. CDR1 is LNHDA, CDR2 SQIVND, per germline (reference sequence). J was trimmed by 0 bases and V by 7 bases; bases with no gene match: 5. CDR3 in DNA: TGTGCCAGTACCGGACAGGTCACAACTAATGAAAAACTGTTTTTT. It codes for CASTGQVTTNEKLFF.

In nucleotides, the CDR3 is TGTGCCAGCAGCACCCGACTATCCGGTTACAATGAGCAGTTCTTC. It yields the protein CASSTRLSGYNEQFF. The V gene is TRBV7-8, the J gene TRBJ2-1; TRBD2 is a possible D gene (5 bases). V lost 5 bases and J 4 bases, leaving 15 bases between the germline ends. This CDR3 comprises 15 residues. Germline lookup yields CDR1 SGHVS and CDR2 FQNEAQ.

This chain connects TRBV13 to TRBJ1-6; D remains ambiguous. The germline V gene has CDR1 PRHDT and CDR2 FYEKMQ (reference sequence). The CDR3 runs to 13 residues. Trimming removed 0 bases at V and 7 bases at J, with 4 bases between. The chain's CDR3 is CASSLGRNSPLHF. CDR3 DNA: TGTGCCAGCAGCTTAGGGCGGAATTCACCCCTCCACTTT.

This clone was observed a single time. The chain is built from TRBV5-1 and TRBJ1-2, with 7 bases lining up with TRBD1. The CDR3 extends over 14 amino acids. The germline V gene encodes CDR1 SGHRS and CDR2 YFSETQ. V shed 2 bases, J shed 2 bases, and the junction held 3 bases outside the gene matches. CDR3 region: CASSFGQENYGYTF. The CDR3 nucleotides are TGCGCCAGCAGCTTCGGACAGGAGAACTATGGCTACACCTTC.

This clone was found a few times. The genes are TRBV19 and TRBJ1-4; 9 bases agree with TRBD1. The CDR3 totals 16 residues. V was clipped by 7 bases and J by 8 bases; unmatched bases: 14. Germline CDR1 reads LNHDA; CDR2 reads SQIVND (reference sequence). CDR3: CASTATSTGGWEKLFF. CDR3 bases: TGTGCCAGTACCGCGACCTCGACAGGGGGGTGGGAAAAACTGTTTTTT.

V gene TRBV24-1 combines with J gene TRBJ2-3; 8 bases match TRBD2. The V gene end was trimmed by 4 bases and the J gene end by 5 bases; junction bases not matched to a gene: 16. The CDR3 has 18 residues. Germline V gives CDR1 KGHDR, CDR2 SFDVKD. The DNA for the CDR3 is TGTGCCACCAGTGACTCTCTCGGGACTAGTCCTTTTGGAGATACGCAGTATTTT. Protein product: CATSDSLGTSPFGDTQYF.

The V and J genes are TRBV7-8 and TRBJ1-1; 8 bases agree with TRBD1. The CDR3 spans 17 residues. V dropped 1 base and J dropped 2; count of bases not matched to a gene: 9. Germline-derived CDR1 and CDR2 are SGHVS and FQNEAQ. The DNA for the CDR3 is TGTGCCAGCAGCTTAGTAGGGCCCGGGACAGGAAACACTGAAGCTTTCTTT. Translation gives CASSLVGPGTGNTEAFF.

The V call is TRBV27, the J call TRBJ1-6; 7 bases are a match to TRBD1. The V segment lost 6 bases and the J segment 8 bases; nucleotides outside the gene matches: 7. The CDR3 runs 14 residues. Germline loops: CDR1 MNHEY, CDR2 SMNVEV (reference sequence). CDR3 in DNA: TGTGCCAGCAGCTCGACAGGGTGGTATTCACCCCTCCACTTT. It encodes CASSSTGWYSPLHF.

The chain links TRBV4-3 to TRBJ2-2; 8 bases fit TRBD2. The germline CDR1 and CDR2 sequences are LGHNA and YSLEER. There are 17 residues in the CDR3. The ends lost 4 bases at V and 4 bases at J; junction bases unmatched: 11. In nucleotides, the CDR3 is TGCGCCAGCAGCCCTCAACTAACGCTAGCGGGCACCGGGGAGCTGTTTTTT. It specifies CASSPQLTLAGTGELFF.

By sample share, this clone is medium-sized. J is TRBJ2-2 and V is TRBV4-1, with TRBD2 matching over 7 bases. V was clipped by 4 bases and J by 2 bases; unmatched bases: 4. The CDR3 spans 15 residues. Germline V gene sequence: CDR1 MGHRA, CDR2 YSYEKL. In DNA, the CDR3 is TGCGCCAGCAGCCCTAGCGGAGATAACACCGGGGAGCTGTTTTTT. Translated: CASSPSGDNTGELFF.

This clone was found once. The chain carries TRBV28 and TRBJ2-5; D is unclear. CDR1 is MDHEN, CDR2 SYDVKM, per germline. CDR3 length: 13 residues. V lost 2 bases to trimming and J lost 0 bases, with 4 bases between them. The CDR3 loop reads CASSLDYQETQYF. Written as DNA, the CDR3 is TGTGCCAGCAGTTTAGACTACCAAGAGACCCAGTACTTC.

The rearrangement joins TRBV6-5 to TRBJ1-2; D call uncertain. CDR1 is MNHEY, CDR2 SVGAGI, per germline. V was shortened by 3 bases and J by 4 bases, with 9 bases between the two germline ends. This CDR3 spans 13 amino acids. CDR3 in amino acids: CASSYRASYGYTF. DNA of the CDR3: TGTGCCAGCAGTTATCGAGCCTCCTATGGCTACACCTTC.